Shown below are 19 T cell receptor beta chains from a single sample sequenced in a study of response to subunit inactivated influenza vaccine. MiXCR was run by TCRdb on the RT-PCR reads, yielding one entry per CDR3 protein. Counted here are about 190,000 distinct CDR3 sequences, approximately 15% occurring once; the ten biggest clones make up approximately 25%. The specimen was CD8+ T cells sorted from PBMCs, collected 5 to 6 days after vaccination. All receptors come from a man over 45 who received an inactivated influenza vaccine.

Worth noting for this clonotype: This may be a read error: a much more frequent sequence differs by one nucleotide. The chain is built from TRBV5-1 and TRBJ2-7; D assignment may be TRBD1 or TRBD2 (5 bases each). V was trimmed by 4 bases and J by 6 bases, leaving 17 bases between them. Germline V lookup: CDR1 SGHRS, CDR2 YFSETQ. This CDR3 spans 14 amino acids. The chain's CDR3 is CASSQGDGTCEQYF. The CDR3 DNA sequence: TGCGCCAGCAGCCAAGGGGACGGAACCTGCGAGCAGTACTTC.

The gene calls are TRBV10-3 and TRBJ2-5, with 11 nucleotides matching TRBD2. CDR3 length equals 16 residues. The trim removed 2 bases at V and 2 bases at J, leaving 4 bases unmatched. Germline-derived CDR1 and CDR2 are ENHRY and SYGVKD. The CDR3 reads CAISELAGGEQETQYF. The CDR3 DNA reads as TGTGCCATCAGTGAGCTAGCGGGGGGCGAACAAGAGACCCAGTACTTC.

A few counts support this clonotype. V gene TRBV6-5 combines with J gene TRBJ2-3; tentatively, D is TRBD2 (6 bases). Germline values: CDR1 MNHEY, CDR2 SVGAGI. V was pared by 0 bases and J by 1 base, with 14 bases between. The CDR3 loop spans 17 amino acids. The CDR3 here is CASSYSSRASGTDTQYF. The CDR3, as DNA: TGTGCCAGCAGTTACTCGAGTAGGGCTAGCGGCACAGATACGCAGTATTTT.

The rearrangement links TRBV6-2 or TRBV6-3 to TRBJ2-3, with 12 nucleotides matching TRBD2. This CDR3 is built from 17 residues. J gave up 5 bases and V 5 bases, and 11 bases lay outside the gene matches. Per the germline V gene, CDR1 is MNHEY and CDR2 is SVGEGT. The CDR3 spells CASSPQRTSGAIDTQYF. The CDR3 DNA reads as TGTGCCAGCAGTCCCCAGAGGACTAGCGGGGCTATAGATACGCAGTATTTT.

CDR3 DNA sequence: TGTGCCAGCAGCCAAGACCGGGGAGAGCAGTTCTTC. Its protein is CASSQDRGEQFF. The chain has TRBV3-1 and TRBJ2-1; possibly TRBD2 for D (5 bases). Germline assignment: CDR1 LGHDT and CDR2 YNNKEL (reference sequence). The CDR3 spans 12 residues. V was pared by 0 bases and J by 10 bases, with 7 bases between.

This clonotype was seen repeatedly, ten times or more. CDR3 sequence (DNA): TGCAGCGCTTGGACTAGCGGGGACTACGAGCAGTACTTC. This gives the protein CSAWTSGDYEQYF. The chain is built from TRBV29-1 and TRBJ2-7; the match to TRBD2 covers 12 bases. The germline V gene encodes CDR1 SQVTM and CDR2 ANQGSEA. Germline trimming cut 7 bases from V and 3 bases from J; bases unmatched to any gene: 4. The CDR3 sequence is 13 residues long.

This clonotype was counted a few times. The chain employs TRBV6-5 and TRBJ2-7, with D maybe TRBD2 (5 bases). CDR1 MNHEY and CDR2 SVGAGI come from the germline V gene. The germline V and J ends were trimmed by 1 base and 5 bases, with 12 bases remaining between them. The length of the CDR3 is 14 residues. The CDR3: CASSYWAEADEQYF. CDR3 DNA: TGTGCCAGCAGTTACTGGGCGGAGGCGGACGAGCAGTACTTC.

The CDR3 nucleotides are TGCAGCGTTGAAGGGACCCTTAGTGAGCAGTTCTTC. Translation gives CSVEGTLSEQFF. The genes are TRBV29-1 and TRBJ2-1; D ambiguous. Deletions cut 1 base from V and 9 bases from J, with 10 bases between. Germline V gene data show CDR1 as SQVTM and CDR2 as ANQGSEA. CDR3 length equals 12 residues.

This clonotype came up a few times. The CDR3 reads CASSNPTGSSYNEQFF. The DNA of the CDR3 is TGTGCCAGCAGTAACCCGACAGGGAGCTCCTACAATGAGCAGTTCTTC. The V gene is TRBV6-5, the J gene TRBJ2-1, with 7 bases identical to TRBD1. Germline-derived CDR1 and CDR2 are MNHEY and SVGAGI. CDR3 length equals 16 residues. J was trimmed by 0 bases and V by 5 bases; bases with no gene match: 7.

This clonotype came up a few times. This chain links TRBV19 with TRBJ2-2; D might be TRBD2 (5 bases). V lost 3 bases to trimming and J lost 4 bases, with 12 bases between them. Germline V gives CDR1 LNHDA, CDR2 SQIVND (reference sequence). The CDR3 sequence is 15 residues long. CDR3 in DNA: TGTGCCAGTAGTATGGAGCGGTTCCCCACCGGGGAGCTGTTTTTT. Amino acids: CASSMERFPTGELFF.

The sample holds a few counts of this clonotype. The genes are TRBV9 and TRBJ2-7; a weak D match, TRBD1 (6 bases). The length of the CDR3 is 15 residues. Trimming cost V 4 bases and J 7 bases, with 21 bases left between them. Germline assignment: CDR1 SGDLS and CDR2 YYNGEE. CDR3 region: CASSPQGAAEEEQYF. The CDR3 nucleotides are TGTGCCAGCAGCCCACAGGGAGCGGCGGAGGAGGAGCAGTACTTC.

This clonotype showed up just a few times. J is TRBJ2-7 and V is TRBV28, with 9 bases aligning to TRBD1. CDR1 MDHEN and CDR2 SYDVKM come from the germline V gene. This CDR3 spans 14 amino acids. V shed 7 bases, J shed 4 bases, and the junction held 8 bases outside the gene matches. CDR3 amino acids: CASTPQGAFYEQYF. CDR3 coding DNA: TGTGCCAGCACCCCACAGGGGGCTTTTTACGAGCAGTACTTC.

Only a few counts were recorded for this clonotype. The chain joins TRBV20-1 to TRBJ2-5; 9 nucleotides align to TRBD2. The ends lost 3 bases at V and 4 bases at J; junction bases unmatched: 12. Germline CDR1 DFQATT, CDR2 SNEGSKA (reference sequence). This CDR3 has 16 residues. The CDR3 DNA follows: TGCAGTGCTAGCCCGGGGTTGCGGGAGGGCCGAGAGACCCAGTACTTC. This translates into CSASPGLREGRETQYF.

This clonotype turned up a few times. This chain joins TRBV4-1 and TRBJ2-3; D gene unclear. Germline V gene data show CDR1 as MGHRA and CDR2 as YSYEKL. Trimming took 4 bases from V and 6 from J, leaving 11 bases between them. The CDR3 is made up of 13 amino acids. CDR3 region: CASSPRAEDTQYF. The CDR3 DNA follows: TGCGCCAGCAGCCCCCGGGCGGAGGATACGCAGTATTTT.

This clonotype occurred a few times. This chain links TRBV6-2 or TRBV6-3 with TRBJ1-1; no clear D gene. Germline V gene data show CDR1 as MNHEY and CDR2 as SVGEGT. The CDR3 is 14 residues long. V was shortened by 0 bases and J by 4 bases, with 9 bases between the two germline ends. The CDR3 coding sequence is TGTGCCAGCAGTTACTCCGACGGTGTCACTGAAGCTTTCTTT. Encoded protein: CASSYSDGVTEAFF.

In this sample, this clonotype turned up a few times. The CDR3, as DNA: TGTGCCAGCAGCCAAGCAACAGGGGAACTACTATACTACGAGCAGTACTTC. It translates to CASSQATGELLYYEQYF. The chain combines TRBV14 with TRBJ2-7, with 7 nucleotides matching TRBD1. This CDR3 is built from 17 residues. Trimming removed 1 base from V and 3 bases from J; junction bases left unmatched: 12. Per germline, CDR1 SGHDN and CDR2 FVKESK.

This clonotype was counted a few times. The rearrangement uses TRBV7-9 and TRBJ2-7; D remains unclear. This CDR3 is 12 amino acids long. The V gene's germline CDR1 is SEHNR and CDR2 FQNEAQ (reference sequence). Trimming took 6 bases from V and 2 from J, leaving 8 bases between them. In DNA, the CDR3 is TGTGCCAGCAGTTCCACCCCCTACGAGCAGTACTTC. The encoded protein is CASSSTPYEQYF.

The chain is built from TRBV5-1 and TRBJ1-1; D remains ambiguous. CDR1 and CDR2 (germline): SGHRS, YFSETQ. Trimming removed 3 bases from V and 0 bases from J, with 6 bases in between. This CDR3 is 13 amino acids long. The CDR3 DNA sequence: TGCGCCAGCAGCTGGGTTATGAACACTGAAGCTTTCTTT. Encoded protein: CASSWVMNTEAFF.

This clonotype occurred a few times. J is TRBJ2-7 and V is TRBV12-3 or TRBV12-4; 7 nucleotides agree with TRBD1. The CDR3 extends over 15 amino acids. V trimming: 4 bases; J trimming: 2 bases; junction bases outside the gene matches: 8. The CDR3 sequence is CASSYRDRDPYEQYF. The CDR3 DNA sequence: TGTGCCAGCAGTTACCGGGACAGAGACCCCTACGAGCAGTACTTC.